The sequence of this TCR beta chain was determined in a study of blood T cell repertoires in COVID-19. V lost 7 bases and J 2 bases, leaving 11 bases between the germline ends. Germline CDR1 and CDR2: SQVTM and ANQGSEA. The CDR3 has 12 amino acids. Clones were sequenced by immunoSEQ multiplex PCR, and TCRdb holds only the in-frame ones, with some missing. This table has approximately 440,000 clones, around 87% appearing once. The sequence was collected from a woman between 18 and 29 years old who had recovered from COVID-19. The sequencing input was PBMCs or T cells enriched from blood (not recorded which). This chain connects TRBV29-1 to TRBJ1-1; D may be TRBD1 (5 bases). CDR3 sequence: CSGAGFNTEAFF. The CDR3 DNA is TGCAGCGGAGCAGGGTTTAACACTGAAGCTTTCTTT.